The rows below give T cell receptor beta chains drawn from one sample of a study of T cell changes during pregnancy in multiple sclerosis. Clones were sequenced by immunoSEQ multiplex PCR, and TCRdb holds only the in-frame ones, with some missing. The sample yields tens of thousands of clones, 92% seen once. Sequencing used peripheral blood, obtained in the second trimester of pregnancy. The receptors come from a female donor in good health, enrolled as a control in a pregnancy study. Each CDR3 is given with its conserved first and last residue. The D gene is left open where the match is weak. Size tells how often a clone was seen (once, few, many) or the class of an expanded clone, and some rows leave it out.

j_call | d_call | clone_size | v_call | cdr3_nt | cdr3_aa
TRBJ1-1 | NA | NA | TRBV20-1 | TGCAGTGCTAGCTGGGGGAGGGCATCTTTCTTT | CSASWGRASFF
TRBJ2-5 | TRBD1 | NA | TRBV11-2 | TGTGCCAGCAGCTTAGTTGGGACAGGGGCCCCTCTCTTCCGAGAGACCCAGTACTTC | CASSLVGTGAPLFRETQYF
TRBJ1-4 | TRBD1 | NA | TRBV28 | TGTGCCAGCAAACGACAGGGACCAGGAAAACTGTTTTTT | CASKRQGPGKLFF
TRBJ2-3 | NA | NA | TRBV6-1 | TGTGCCAGCAGTACCACAGGGTTTTTAGCGGATACGCAGTATTTT | CASSTTGFLADTQYF
TRBJ1-5 | TRBD1 | once | TRBV4-3 | TGCGCCAGCAGCCAAAATCCGGGAACAGGGGGTCAGCCCCAGCATTTT | CASSQNPGTGGQPQHF
TRBJ2-3 | TRBD2 | once | TRBV7-2 | TGTGCCAGCCGTCCCCGACTAGCGGGGGCCGGAGATACGCAGTATTTT | CASRPRLAGAGDTQYF
TRBJ1-1 | TRBD1 | NA | TRBV28 | TGTGCCAGCAGTTTATGGGGACAGCCGAACACTGAAGCTTTCTTT | CASSLWGQPNTEAFF
TRBJ2-1 | TRBD2 | NA | TRBV11-2 | TGTGCCAGCAGCTTAGATCTCGGACTAGCGGGATACAATGAGCAGTTCTTC | CASSLDLGLAGYNEQFF
TRBJ2-7 | NA | NA | TRBV7-2 | TGTGCCAGCAGCCGGACAAGCCTTTACGAGCAGTACTTC | CASSRTSLYEQYF
TRBJ1-5 | TRBD1 | NA | TRBV7-9 | TGTGCCAGCAGCTTAGCCCCCGGGACAGGGAATCAGCCCCAGCATTTT | CASSLAPGTGNQPQHF
TRBJ1-5 | TRBD1 | NA | TRBV19 | TGTGCCAGTAGTCCGACAGGGTCGAGCAATCAGCCCCAGCATTTT | CASSPTGSSNQPQHF
TRBJ1-3 | NA | few | TRBV6-5 | TGTGCCAGCCGAAGCGGAAACACCATATATTTT | CASRSGNTIYF
TRBJ2-6 | NA | NA | TRBV7-6 | TGTGCCAGCAGCTTTCGGGACACCTTCTCTGGGGCCAACGTCCTGACTTTC | CASSFRDTFSGANVLTF
TRBJ1-6 | NA | NA | TRBV7-8 | TGTGCCAGCAGCTTAGCCCAGTATAATTCACCCCTCCACTTT | CASSLAQYNSPLHF
TRBJ2-7 | TRBD1 | NA | TRBV15 | TGTGCCACCAGCAGAGGGTTGGAGGGACAGGGCCCAGAGTACGAGCAGTACTTC | CATSRGLEGQGPEYEQYF
TRBJ2-3 | NA | NA | TRBV5-4 | TGTGCCAGCAGCTTGGTTACGGGGGGCCGGAGCACAGATACGCAGTATTTT | CASSLVTGGRSTDTQYF
TRBJ2-2 | TRBD2 | NA | TRBV28 | TGTGCCAGCAGTTTGAGACTAGCGGGAGCAGGGGAGCTGTTTTTT | CASSLRLAGAGELFF
TRBJ2-7 | NA | NA | TRBV7-8 | TGTGCCAGCAGCTTAGGGGAACGAGGGCTTCAGTACTTC | CASSLGERGLQYF
TRBJ2-2 | TRBD1 | NA | TRBV11-2 | TGTGCCAGCAGACCCGGGACAGGGAACACCGGGGAGCTGTTTTTT | CASRPGTGNTGELFF
TRBJ2-7 | TRBD2 | NA | TRBV9 | TGTGCCAGCAGCGTAGGCCTAGCGGGTACCTCCTACGAGCAGTACTTC | CASSVGLAGTSYEQYF
TRBJ1-3 | TRBD1 | NA | TRBV9 | TGTGCCAGCAGCGGACAGGGGGGGGCTGGAAACACCATATATTTT | CASSGQGGAGNTIYF
TRBJ1-6 | NA | NA | TRBV27 | TGTGCCAGCAGTTTGGGACAAAAAAATTCACCCCTCCACTTT | CASSLGQKNSPLHF
TRBJ2-2 | TRBD2 | NA | TRBV18 | TGTGCCAGCTCACCGGCTAGCGGGAGCACCGGGGAGCTGTTTTTT | CASSPASGSTGELFF
TRBJ2-7 | NA | once | TRBV7-6 | TGTGCCAGCAGCTTAATGGCGGGCTCCTACGAGCAGTACTTC | CASSLMAGSYEQYF
TRBJ2-1 | NA | NA | TRBV4-1 | TGCGCCAGCAGCCAACCCGGGACTCGAAACAATGAGCAGTTCTTC | CASSQPGTRNNEQFF
TRBJ2-3 | NA | NA | TRBV9 | TGTGCCAGCAGCGCCGACGGAGACCGCACAGATACGCAGTATTTT | CASSADGDRTDTQYF
TRBJ2-3 | TRBD2 | NA | TRBV4-2 | TGTGCCAGCAGCCAAGCTCTCACCTCGGAGGCGGGAGTAACAGATACGCAGTATTTT | CASSQALTSEAGVTDTQYF
TRBJ2-7 | NA | once | TRBV28 | TGTGCCAGCAGGGGATGGGGAGGCGAGCAGTACTTC | CASRGWGGEQYF
TRBJ2-3 | NA | NA | TRBV4-2 | TGTGCCAGCAGCCAAGAGCTCGACGGGGTGGGTACGCAGTATTTT | CASSQELDGVGTQYF
TRBJ2-7 | NA | NA | TRBV2 | TGTGCCAGCAGTGAAAACAGCTCCTACGAGCAGTACTTC | CASSENSSYEQYF
TRBJ2-2 | NA | few | TRBV19 | TGTGCCAGTAGTATAGGAGGCGGACTACACACCGGGGAGCTGTTTTTT | CASSIGGGLHTGELFF
TRBJ1-4 | NA | NA | TRBV5-1 | TGCGCCAGCAGCCCCCGGGGGGGCGGCGATGAAAAACTGTTTTTT | CASSPRGGGDEKLFF
TRBJ2-7 | TRBD1 | NA | TRBV4-2 | TGTGCCAGCAGCCAAGAGGAGACAGGGGGCTACGAGCAGTACTTC | CASSQEETGGYEQYF
TRBJ2-2 | NA | once | TRBV7-2 | TGTGCCAGCAGCTACATCGCGGGCTACACCGGGGAGCTGTTTTTT | CASSYIAGYTGELFF
TRBJ1-4 | NA | NA | TRBV6-1 | TGTGCCAGCAGTGAAGCGGGGGGGGCAACTAATGAAAAACTGTTTTTT | CASSEAGGATNEKLFF
TRBJ2-1 | TRBD2 | NA | TRBV6-1 | TGTGCCAGCAGTGAAGCCGCGGGGGGCAATGAGCAGTTCTTC | CASSEAAGGNEQFF
TRBJ2-2 | TRBD1 | NA | TRBV19 | TGTGCCTCCTCCGGGACAGGGTTGGCCGGGGAGCTGTTTTTT | CASSGTGLAGELFF
TRBJ2-1 | NA | NA | TRBV19 | TGTGCCAGTAGGCGGGGCCTTAGCTCCTACAATGAGCAGTTCTTC | CASRRGLSSYNEQFF
TRBJ1-3 | TRBD1 | once | TRBV30 | TGTGCCGCGGACAGGCCGAACCCAAACACCATATATTTT | CAADRPNPNTIYF
TRBJ2-5 | NA | NA | TRBV7-9 | TGTGCCAGCAGCCCACGAGGCCAAGAGACCCAGTACTTC | CASSPRGQETQYF
TRBJ2-7 | NA | NA | TRBV5-6 | TGTGCCAGCAGCTTGGGGACAGACCGCGAGCAGTACTTC | CASSLGTDREQYF
TRBJ2-7 | NA | NA | TRBV5-1 | TGCGCCAGCAGCTTCGGCTCAGGGTCGGACGAGCAGTACTTC | CASSFGSGSDEQYF
TRBJ2-3 | TRBD2 | NA | TRBV9 | TGTGCCAGCAGCATCCGACTTAGCGGGGGCACAGATACGCAGTATTTT | CASSIRLSGGTDTQYF
TRBJ2-7 | NA | NA | TRBV5-4 | TGTGCCAGCAGCTTGGGAGGGGGTTACGAGCAGTACTTC | CASSLGGGYEQYF
TRBJ2-2 | NA | NA | TRBV27 | TGTGCCAGCACTAGGATTAGCACCGGGGAGCTGTTTTTT | CASTRISTGELFF
TRBJ2-5 | TRBD2 | NA | TRBV4-1 | TGCGCCAGCAGCCAGGGCAGCGGGGGAGGTTCAGAGACCCAGTACTTC | CASSQGSGGGSETQYF
TRBJ2-2 | TRBD2 | NA | TRBV2 | TGTGCCAGCAGGCGGGGGGGTAACACCGGGGAGCTGTTTTTT | CASRRGGNTGELFF
TRBJ1-5 | TRBD1 | NA | TRBV19 | TGTGCCAGTAGTATAGCCGGGACAGGGGGACGGCAGCCCCAGCATTTT | CASSIAGTGGRQPQHF
TRBJ1-6 | NA | NA | TRBV25-1 | TGTGCCAGCAGTGAATTTGGGGCCAACTATAATTCACCCCTCCACTTT | CASSEFGANYNSPLHF
TRBJ1-2 | TRBD1 | NA | TRBV19 | TGTGCCAGTAGTTCGGGACAGCTCTATGGCTACACCTTC | CASSSGQLYGYTF
TRBJ2-5 | NA | NA | TRBV7-9 | TGTGCCAGCAGCCGCACCGACAGAACTCAAGAGACCCAGTACTTC | CASSRTDRTQETQYF
TRBJ2-5 | NA | NA | TRBV28 | TGTGCCAGCAGTTTTAGATTAGCGGCCGCCCAAGAGACCCAGTACTTC | CASSFRLAAAQETQYF